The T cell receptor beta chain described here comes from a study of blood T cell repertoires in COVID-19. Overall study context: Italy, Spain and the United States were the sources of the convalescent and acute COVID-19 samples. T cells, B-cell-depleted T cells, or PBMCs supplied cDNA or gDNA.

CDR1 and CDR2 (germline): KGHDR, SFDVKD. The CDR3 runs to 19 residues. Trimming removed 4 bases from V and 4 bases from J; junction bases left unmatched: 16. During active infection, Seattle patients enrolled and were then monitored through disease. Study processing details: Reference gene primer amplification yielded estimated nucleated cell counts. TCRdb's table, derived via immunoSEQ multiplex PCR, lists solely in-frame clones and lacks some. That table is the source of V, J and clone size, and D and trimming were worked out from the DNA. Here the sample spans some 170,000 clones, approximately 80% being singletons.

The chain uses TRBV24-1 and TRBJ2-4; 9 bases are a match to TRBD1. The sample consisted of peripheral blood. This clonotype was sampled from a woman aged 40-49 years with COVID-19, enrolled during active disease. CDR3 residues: CATSEFTPGQGSGKNIQYF. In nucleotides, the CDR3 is TGTGCCACCAGTGAGTTTACCCCGGGACAGGGATCGGGGAAAAACATTCAGTACTTC.